The 17 T cell receptor beta chains below were found in one sample sequenced in a study of CXCR3-negative and CXCR3-positive naive CD8 T cells. TRB cDNA libraries were made by UMI-labeled 5' RACE. TCRdb re-called the 5' RACE reads and gives one entry per CDR3 protein, without DNA. Here the sample table reports 100,000 to 150,000 distinct CDR3 sequences. No cognate antigen is known for these TCRs. Study conclusions and caveats: The TRB CDR3s that CXCR3-positive naive cells carried were more hydrophobic than those of CXCR3-negative naive cells.

Material: naive CXCR3+ CD8+ T cells from blood. Subset noted: CD45RO-CCR7+CD27+CD95- naive CD8+ T cells expressing CXCR3 (TNR3+). The receptors derive from a human donor in good health. Some clones in this sample may be carry-over from other donors' samples.

The rearrangement uses TRBV14 and TRBJ1-1; the TCRdb call, TRBD1, lacks DNA for checking. The CDR3 spans 13 residues. Germline V gene data show CDR1 as SGHDN and CDR2 as FVKESK. The CDR3 loop reads CASSQDWRGMAFF.

The CDR3 loop is CASSLGIGGLTDTQYF. This chain connects TRBV7-3 to TRBJ2-3; TCRdb's D call of TRBD1 is untestable without DNA. This CDR3 is built from 16 residues. CDR1 is SGHTA, CDR2 FQGTGA, per germline.

The J gene is TRBJ2-1, the V gene TRBV28. From germline, CDR1 is MDHEN and CDR2 SYDVKM. The CDR3 covers 15 residues. Here the CDR3 reads CASCWRGSSYNEQFF. The full variable domain, in which reference TRBV28 and TRBJ2-1 provide the parts outside the CDR3, is DVKVTQSSRYLVKRTGEKVFLECVQDMDHENMFWYRQDPGLGLRLIYFSYDVKMKEKGDIPEGYSVSREKKERFSLILESASTNQTSMYLCASCWRGSSYNEQFFGPGTRLTVL.

The chain links TRBV29-1 to TRBJ2-3; TCRdb designates TRBD2, a call that cannot be tested without DNA. The V gene's germline CDR1 is SQVTM and CDR2 ANQGSEA. The CDR3 sequence is 13 residues long. CDR3 residues: CSVPGEGTDTQYF.

V usage is TRBV19 and J usage is TRBJ2-7; the TCRdb D gene call, TRBD2, has no DNA to confirm it. CDR1 is LNHDA, CDR2 SQIVND, per germline (reference sequence). The CDR3 consists of 14 residues. Here the CDR3 reads CATGTSLSSYEQYF.

V is TRBV20-1 and J is TRBJ2-5; TCRdb's assignment of TRBD1 cannot be checked, as there is no DNA. The CDR3 length is 13 residues. Per germline, CDR1 DFQATT and CDR2 SNEGSKA (reference sequence). The CDR3 sequence is CSAQRGYQETQYF.

The chain carries TRBV20-1 and TRBJ1-6; TCRdb selects TRBD1, and the lack of DNA leaves this call unchecked. The CDR3 has 16 amino acids. Germline CDR1 reads DFQATT; CDR2 reads SNEGSKA (reference sequence). CDR3 sequence reads: CSARVPGLSYNSPLHF.

The genes are TRBV10-3 and TRBJ1-2; TCRdb picks TRBD1, but there is no DNA to check that call. This CDR3 has 16 residues. Per the germline V gene, CDR1 is ENHRY and CDR2 is SYGVKD. CDR3: CGISDLPRDRGYGYTF.

J is TRBJ2-7 and V is TRBV20-1. Germline V CDR1 and CDR2: DFQATT, SNEGSKA (reference sequence). The CDR3 spans 12 residues. This CDR3 is CSAREASYEQYF.

J is TRBJ2-1 and V is TRBV20-1; TCRdb's D call, TRBD1, is unchecked because there is no DNA. The CDR3 contains 15 residues. In germline, CDR1 is DFQATT, CDR2 SNEGSKA (reference sequence). CDR3 in amino acids: CSAREPPGEYNEQFF.

The CDR3 is CASSRSPASSVGEQFF. This sequence joins TRBV11-3 and TRBJ2-1; TCRdb reports TRBD2, a call that lacks DNA to check it against. This CDR3 comprises 16 residues. Germline V gives CDR1 SGHNT, CDR2 YENEEA.

The chain joins TRBV7-9 to TRBJ2-1; the D call from TCRdb, TRBD2, cannot be confirmed without DNA. The germline gives CDR1 SEHNR, CDR2 FQNEAQ (reference sequence). The CDR3 length is 15 residues. The CDR3 sequence is CASSLVVAGDNEQFF.

V usage is TRBV25-1 and J usage is TRBJ2-7. CDR3 size: 12 residues. Germline CDR1 is MGHDK and CDR2 is SYGVNS. CDR3 sequence reads: CASSDSVYEQYF.

The chain employs TRBV7-9 and TRBJ1-1; checking the TCRdb D call of TRBD1 is not possible without DNA. The germline V gene encodes CDR1 SEHNR and CDR2 FQNEAQ (reference sequence). There are 15 residues in the CDR3. CDR3 residues: CASSWETVMNTEAFF.

The CDR3 here is CSVGQPDYGYTF. The V gene is TRBV29-1, the J gene TRBJ1-2. The CDR3 extends over 12 amino acids. The germline V gene encodes CDR1 SQVTM and CDR2 ANQGSEA. The whole variable domain, filled in from reference TRBV29-1 and TRBJ1-2, reads SAVISQKPSRDICQRGTSLTIQCQVDSQVTMMFWYRQQPGQSLTLIATANQGSEATYESGFVIDKFPISRPNLTFSTLTVSNMSPEDSSIYLCSVGQPDYGYTFGSGTRLTVV.

The CDR3 loop is CASSLWTGGTEAFF. V usage is TRBV13 and J usage is TRBJ1-1; TCRdb picks TRBD1, but there is no DNA to check that call. Germline CDR1 reads PRHDT; CDR2 reads FYEKMQ (reference sequence). The CDR3 spans 14 residues.

This chain joins TRBV28 and TRBJ2-5. This CDR3 comprises 11 residues. Germline CDR1 is MDHEN and CDR2 is SYDVKM. CDR3 region: CASSSEETQYF.